The clone carrying this TCR beta chain was counted once. The antigen is not known. The sample originates from a study of OX40 agonist ivuxolimab in advanced cancers. General observations from the study: At 0.1 to 3.0 mg/kg and by week 6, CD4+ and CD8+ T cells in the blood had expanded clonally.

The assay was immunoSEQ multiplex PCR, and TCRdb's table has in-frame clones only and misses some. This sample has tens of thousands of clones, with 75% to 90% found just once. The CDR3 covers 16 residues. The V and J ends lost 2 bases and 7 bases respectively, with 18 bases between them. Germline V gene lookup returns CDR1 GTSNPN and CDR2 SVGIG (reference sequence). This TCR was sampled from an adult with an advanced solid tumor such as melanoma, head and neck, liver or kidney cancer. Here the sequenced sample was CD4+ or CD8+ T cells sorted from blood, taken in a trial of the OX40 agonist ivuxolimab. The J gene is TRBJ1-6, the V gene TRBV30; D may be TRBD1 (5 bases). CDR3 nucleotide sequence: TGTGCCTGGAGTTCCCGGGGCGCCAGGGCAAATTCACCCCTCCACTTT. It encodes CAWSSRGARANSPLHF. Using reference TRBV30 and TRBJ1-6 for the parts outside the CDR3, the full variable domain is SQTIHQWPATLVQPVGSPLSLECTVEGTSNPNLYWYRQAAGRGLQLLFYSVGIGQISSEVPQNLSASRPQDRQFILSSKKLLLSDSGFYLCAWSSRGARANSPLHFGNGTRLTVT.